The present entry profiles one T cell receptor beta chain with its context. Seattle enrolled patients during active infection and tracked them longitudinally. These data are taken from a study of blood T cell repertoires in COVID-19. Assay used: immunoSEQ multiplex PCR; TCRdb lists only in-frame clones, some missing. The sample lists about 150,000 clones; 75% to 90% were seen once. The CDR3 is 17 amino acids. Per germline, CDR1 SGHTA and CDR2 FQGNSA. Unmatched junction bases numbered 2, after V lost 0 bases and J lost 3 bases. This sequence joins TRBV7-2 and TRBJ2-3, with 14 bases aligning to TRBD2. The sequence was collected from a woman aged 60-70 years with COVID-19, enrolled during active disease. The source material was peripheral blood. CDR3 region: CASSLAGTSGGTDTQYF. CDR3 nucleotides: TGTGCCAGCAGCTTAGCCGGGACTAGCGGGGGAACAGATACGCAGTATTTT. The full variable domain, completed using reference TRBV7-2 and TRBJ2-3, is GAGVSQSPSNKVTEKGKDVELRCDPISGHTALYWYRQSLGQGLEFLIYFQGNSAPDKSGLPSDRFSAERTGGSVSTLTIQRTQQEDSAVYLCASSLAGTSGGTDTQYFGPGTRLTVL.